This entry features one T cell receptor (beta chain) sequence. Irradiated, violet-dye-labeled stimulators (around 200,000) were plated alongside around 200,000 CFSE-labeled responders. Assay used: immunoSEQ multiplex PCR; TCRdb lists only in-frame clones, some missing. The repertoire has 10,000 to 15,000 clones, about a third of them found once; the top ten carry roughly 3.4%. The data were taken from a study of graft-versus-host responses after intestinal transplantation. Study information: Tacrolimus and steroids were given for about three years to all recipients after anti-thymocyte globulin induction.

The V segment lost 4 bases and the J segment 5 bases; nucleotides outside the gene matches: 3. The CDR3 has 13 amino acids. Per germline, CDR1 SGHDN and CDR2 FVKESK. This specimen was alloreactive CD8+ T cells from a mixed lymphocyte reaction culture, taken before intestinal transplant. This sample's subset: CFSE-low proliferating T cells sorted from roughly 6-day pre-transplant mixed lymphocyte reaction (GvH or HvG direction). The clonotype was recovered from a human patient who received an intestinal transplant. J is TRBJ2-5 and V is TRBV14, with 8 bases matching TRBD2. As DNA, the CDR3 is TGTGCCAGCAGCCCCAGACTAGCGGAGACCCAGTACTTC. It codes for CASSPRLAETQYF. Together with reference TRBV14 and TRBJ2-5, the CDR3 gives the full variable domain: EAGVTQFPSHSVIEKGQTVTLRCDPISGHDNLYWYRRVMGKEIKFLLHFVKESKQDESGMPNNRFLAERTGGTYSTLKVQPAELEDSGVYFCASSPRLAETQYFGPGTRLLVL.